The 23 T cell receptor beta chains below all came from one sample that was sequenced in a study of blood T cell repertoires in COVID-19. Some clones are missing from TCRdb's copy, which holds only in-frame ones; the method was immunoSEQ multiplex PCR. The table includes under 300,000 clones, about 80% detected once. The sample taken for sequencing was PBMCs or T cells enriched from blood (not recorded which). Receptors were obtained from a man aged 35 to 55 who had recovered from COVID-19.

The V and J genes are TRBV28 and TRBJ1-5; D might be TRBD1 (6 bases). V was cut by 6 bases and J by 4 bases, with 13 bases left in between. Germline assignment: CDR1 MDHEN and CDR2 SYDVKM. CDR3 length: 14 amino acids. This CDR3 is CASRAGQLNQPQHF. The CDR3 DNA reads as TGTGCCAGCAGGGCAGGACAGTTGAATCAGCCCCAGCATTTT.

The chain carries TRBV4-1 and TRBJ1-5; D is uncertain. Trimming left V 2 bases short and J 1 base short, with 9 bases between. Germline V gives CDR1 MGHRA, CDR2 YSYEKL. CDR3 length: 15 residues. CDR3 DNA sequence: TGCGCCAGCAGCCAAACCTCGGTAAGCAATCAGCCCCAGCATTTT. It is translated as CASSQTSVSNQPQHF.

V gene TRBV3-1 (or the pseudogene TRBV3-2) combines with J gene TRBJ2-1; 9 nucleotides match TRBD2. Germline lookup yields CDR1 LGHDT and CDR2 YNNKEL (reference sequence). V shed 3 bases, J shed 1 base, and the junction held 7 bases outside the gene matches. This CDR3 is built from 17 residues. The CDR3 loop is CASSQLGAGGSYNEQFF. As DNA, the CDR3 is TGTGCCAGCAGCCAGTTGGGGGCGGGAGGGTCCTACAATGAGCAGTTCTTC.

The chain has TRBV19 and TRBJ1-5; D is unresolved. The CDR3 loop spans 12 amino acids. Germline-derived CDR1 and CDR2 are LNHDA and SQIVND (reference sequence). Trimming shortened V by 5 bases and J by 5 bases, and 7 bases separated the two germline ends. The CDR3 reads CASSVNHQPQHF. As DNA, the CDR3 is TGTGCCAGTAGTGTCAATCATCAGCCCCAGCATTTT.

V gene TRBV7-2 combines with J gene TRBJ2-7; TRBD1 aligns across 7 bases. J gave up 4 bases and V 5 bases, and 11 bases lay outside the gene matches. CDR3 length equals 15 residues. Germline CDR1 and CDR2: SGHTA and FQGNSA. The CDR3 DNA sequence: TGTGCCAGCAGCCAGACAACAGGGGTTTTATACGAGCAGTACTTC. It encodes CASSQTTGVLYEQYF. The full variable domain, with the rest looked up from reference TRBV7-2 and TRBJ2-7, is GAGVSQSPSNKVTEKGKDVELRCDPISGHTALYWYRQSLGQGLEFLIYFQGNSAPDKSGLPSDRFSAERTGGSVSTLTIQRTQQEDSAVYLCASSQTTGVLYEQYFGPGTRLTVT.

V is TRBV6-9 and J is TRBJ2-3; 7 positions agree with TRBD1. Germline CDR1 reads MNHGY; CDR2 reads SVAAGI. CDR3 size: 18 residues. The V gene end was trimmed by 10 bases and the J gene end by 0 bases; junction bases not matched to a gene: 19. CDR3 sequence: CANTLQGQVRGSTDTQYF. The CDR3 DNA follows: TGTGCCAACACTCTCCAAGGACAGGTAAGGGGGAGCACAGATACGCAGTATTTT.

The chain carries TRBV28 and TRBJ1-2, with 7 bases matching TRBD1. There are 16 residues in the CDR3. V lost 2 bases to trimming and J lost 4 bases; unmatched junction nucleotides: 10. Germline loops: CDR1 MDHEN, CDR2 SYDVKM. CDR3 coding DNA: TGTGCCAGCAGTTTAGGAGGGGGCCCGTCCGTCTATGGCTACACCTTC. This encodes CASSLGGGPSVYGYTF.

V gene TRBV28 combines with J gene TRBJ1-5; a possible D gene is TRBD1 (6 bases). The CDR3 totals 16 residues. Between the trimmed V and J ends, which lost 7 bases and 3 bases, there was a span of 19 bases. Germline CDR1 and CDR2: MDHEN and SYDVKM. Written as DNA, the CDR3 is TGTGCCAGCACGGTAGGGGGGGCGAATTTCAATCAGCCCCAGCATTTT. It is translated as CASTVGGANFNQPQHF. Together with reference TRBV28 and TRBJ1-5, the CDR3 gives the full variable domain: DVKVTQSSRYLVKRTGEKVFLECVQDMDHENMFWYRQDPGLGLRLIYFSYDVKMKEKGDIPEGYSVSREKKERFSLILESASTNQTSMYLCASTVGGANFNQPQHFGDGTRLSIL.

V and J are TRBV24-1 and TRBJ2-3; TRBD1 matches at 10 bases. V was pared by 10 bases and J by 2 bases, with 5 bases of the junction left unmatched. The CDR3 length is 14 residues. Germline CDR1 and CDR2: KGHDR and SFDVKD. This CDR3 is CATHGTGDTDTQYF. For the CDR3, the DNA is TGTGCCACGCACGGGACAGGGGACACAGATACGCAGTATTTT.

With regard to this clone: One end of the junction varies from germline; a read error may be responsible. The same CDR3 is also encoded by other DNA sequences in this sample. This sequence joins TRBV30 and TRBJ1-5; 10 nucleotides match TRBD1. Germline V CDR1 and CDR2: GTSNPN, SVGIG (reference sequence). The CDR3 loop spans 15 amino acids. The CDR3 reads CAWGRGTGDNQPQHF. The CDR3 region has the DNA TGTGCCTGGGGACGAGGGACAGGGGACAATCAGCCTCAGCATTTT. Full variable domain (rest looked up from reference TRBV30 and TRBJ1-5): SQTIHQWPATLVQPVGSPLSLECTVEGTSNPNLYWYRQAAGRGLQLLFYSVGIGQISSEVPQNLSASRPQDRQFILSSKKLLLSDSGFYLCAWGRGTGDNQPQHFGDGTRLSIL.

As to this clone: At one of its ends the junction is not consistent with the germline gene, which may arise from a read error. The V call is TRBV5-1, the J call TRBJ2-1; 9 nucleotides line up with TRBD2. The germline V gene has CDR1 SGHRS and CDR2 YFSETQ. The CDR3 length is 16 residues. In DNA, the CDR3 is TGCGCCAGCAGCTTCTCGGCGGGGGGGCAAGACAATGCGCAGTTCTTC. Translated: CASSFSAGGQDNAQFF. Full variable domain (remainder filled in from reference TRBV5-1 and TRBJ2-1): KAGVTQTPRYLIKTRGQQVTLSCSPISGHRSVSWYQQTPGQGLQFLFEYFSETQRNKGNFPGRFSGRQFSNSRSEMNVSTLELGDSALYLCASSFSAGGQDNAQFFGPGTRLTVL.

The CDR3 nucleotides are TGCAGCGTTGCTGGACCTAGGGATAGGGGCACCGGGGAGCTGTTTTTT. It translates to CSVAGPRDRGTGELFF. This chain joins TRBV29-1 and TRBJ2-2; TRBD1 might be the D (5 bases). With 4 bases removed from V and 4 bases from J, the gap between germline ends came to 19 bases. CDR3 size: 16 residues. CDR1 is SQVTM, CDR2 ANQGSEA, per germline.

The rearrangement uses TRBV5-1 and TRBJ1-1, with a weak D call TRBD1 (5 bases). Trimming left V 2 bases short and J 1 base short, with 9 bases between. The V gene's germline CDR1 is SGHRS and CDR2 YFSETQ. The CDR3 runs to 14 residues. CDR3: CASSFGGRNTEAFF. The CDR3 bases are TGCGCCAGCAGCTTCGGGGGGAGGAACACTGAAGCTTTCTTT.

This chain joins TRBV11-3 and TRBJ1-1; no definite D call. The CDR3 has 13 residues. The germline gives CDR1 SGHNT, CDR2 YENEEA. V was cut by 6 bases and J by 3 bases, with 11 bases left in between. For the CDR3, the DNA is TGTGCCAGCAGTCTCGCACAGTACACTGAAGCTTTCTTT. It encodes CASSLAQYTEAFF.

The chain links TRBV3-1 (or the pseudogene TRBV3-2) to TRBJ1-1; D ambiguous. This CDR3 has 14 residues. The ends were cut back, 4 bases at V and 6 bases at J, with 15 bases in the middle. Germline assignment: CDR1 LGHDT and CDR2 YNNKEL (reference sequence). CDR3 sequence (DNA): TGTGCCAGCAGCCTAGCGGCCCAGATGGCTGAAGCTTTCTTT. This codes for CASSLAAQMAEAFF.

This clone was seen more than once but under ten times. The rearrangement links TRBV6-5 to TRBJ1-1; D is possibly TRBD1 (5 bases). CDR1 is MNHEY and CDR2 is SVGAGI in the germline V gene. The CDR3 covers 13 residues. Trimming took 6 bases from V and 1 from J, leaving 9 bases between them. The CDR3 nucleotides read TGTGCCAGCAGCCCGACAGCGAACACTGAAGCTTTCTTT. It encodes CASSPTANTEAFF.

This chain uses TRBV9 with TRBJ2-5; the match to TRBD1 covers 9 bases. The germline CDR1 and CDR2 sequences are SGDLS and YYNGEE. V lost 0 bases, J lost 5 bases, and 8 bases stayed unmatched. CDR3 length: 16 amino acids. Here the CDR3 reads CASSVAGDRDWETQYF. The CDR3 DNA reads TGTGCCAGCAGCGTAGCTGGGGACAGGGATTGGGAGACCCAGTACTTC.

The rearrangement uses TRBV28 and TRBJ2-3; 10 bases are shared with TRBD2. With 6 bases clipped from V and 2 bases from J, the junction kept 8 bases outside the gene matches. This CDR3 is 16 amino acids long. The germline V gene has CDR1 MDHEN and CDR2 SYDVKM. The DNA for the CDR3 is TGTGCCAGCAGCCTAGCGGGGGACGGCTTCACAGATACGCAGTATTTT. Translating it yields CASSLAGDGFTDTQYF.

The rearrangement joins TRBV4-1 to TRBJ2-1, with 7 bases aligning to TRBD1. Germline loops: CDR1 MGHRA, CDR2 YSYEKL. The CDR3 runs to 17 residues. After removal of 0 bases from V and 8 bases from J, the junction contained 13 bases not matched to a gene. DNA for the CDR3: TGCGCCAGCAGCCAAGATCACAGGGGCCCAACTTTGGATGAGCAGTTCTTC. Residues: CASSQDHRGPTLDEQFF.

This clone was observed a few times. The rearrangement links TRBV13 to TRBJ1-3; the match to TRBD1 covers 9 bases. CDR3 length: 15 residues. Per the germline V gene, CDR1 is PRHDT and CDR2 is FYEKMQ (reference sequence). Losses at the gene ends were 6 bases for V and 5 bases for J; bases not matched to a gene: 8. This chain's CDR3 is CASSQPGQGRNTIYF. The CDR3 DNA is TGTGCCAGCAGTCAGCCCGGACAGGGGCGAAACACCATATATTTT.

The rearrangement uses TRBV11-2 and TRBJ1-6, with 8 bases identical to TRBD1. With V trimmed by 6 bases and J by 10 bases, 8 bases remained unmatched. The CDR3 is 14 amino acids. Germline CDR1 is SGHAT and CDR2 is FQNNGV. The CDR3 bases are TGTGCCAGCAGTATCACAGGGGGAAACTCACCCCTCCACTTT. Translated: CASSITGGNSPLHF.

This clone was observed once. The rearrangement uses TRBV7-3 and TRBJ2-3; TRBD2 matches 7 bases. Germline V gene sequence: CDR1 SGHTA, CDR2 FQGTGA. Losses at the gene ends were 4 bases for V and 6 bases for J; bases not matched to a gene: 7. The CDR3 runs to 14 residues. CDR3 sequence: CASSSSGTTDTQYF. For the CDR3, the DNA is TGTGCCAGCAGCTCCTCCGGGACTACGGATACGCAGTATTTT.

V is TRBV5-4 and J is TRBJ1-1, with D unclear. V lost 2 bases and J 3 bases, leaving 8 bases between the germline ends. CDR1 SGHNT and CDR2 YYREEE come from the germline V gene (reference sequence). The CDR3 is 13 residues long. CDR3 region: CASSFPSDTEAFF. The CDR3 DNA reads as TGTGCCAGCAGCTTTCCGTCGGACACTGAAGCTTTCTTT.